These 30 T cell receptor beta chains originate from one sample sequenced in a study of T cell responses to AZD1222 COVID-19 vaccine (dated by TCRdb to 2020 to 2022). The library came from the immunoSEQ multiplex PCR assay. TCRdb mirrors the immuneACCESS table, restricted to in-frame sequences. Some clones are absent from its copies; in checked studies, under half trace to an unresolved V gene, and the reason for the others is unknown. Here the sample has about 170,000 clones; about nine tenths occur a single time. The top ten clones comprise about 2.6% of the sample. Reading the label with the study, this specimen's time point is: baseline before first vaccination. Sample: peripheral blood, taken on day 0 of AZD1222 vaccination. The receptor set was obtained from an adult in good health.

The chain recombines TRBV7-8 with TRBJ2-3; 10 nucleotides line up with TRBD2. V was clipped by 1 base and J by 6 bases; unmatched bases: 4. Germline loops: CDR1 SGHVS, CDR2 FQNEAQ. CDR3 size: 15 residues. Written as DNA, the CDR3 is TGTGCCAGCAGCTTAGATCTAGCGGGGGCGGATACGCAGTATTTT. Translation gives CASSLDLAGADTQYF.

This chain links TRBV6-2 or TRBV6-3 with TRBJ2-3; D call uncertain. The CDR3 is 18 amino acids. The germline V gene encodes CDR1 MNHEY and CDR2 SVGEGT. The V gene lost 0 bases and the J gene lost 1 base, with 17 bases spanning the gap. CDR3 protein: CASSYSIGRQTRTDTQYF. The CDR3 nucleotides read TGTGCCAGCAGTTACTCTATCGGACGCCAAACCCGCACAGATACGCAGTATTTT.

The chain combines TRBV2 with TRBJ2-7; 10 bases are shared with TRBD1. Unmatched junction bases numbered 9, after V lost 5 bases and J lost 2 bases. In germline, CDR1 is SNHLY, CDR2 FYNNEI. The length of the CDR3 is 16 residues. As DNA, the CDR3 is TGTGCCAGCAGTACCCTGAAGGGACAGGGGACCTACGAGCAGTACTTC. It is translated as CASSTLKGQGTYEQYF.

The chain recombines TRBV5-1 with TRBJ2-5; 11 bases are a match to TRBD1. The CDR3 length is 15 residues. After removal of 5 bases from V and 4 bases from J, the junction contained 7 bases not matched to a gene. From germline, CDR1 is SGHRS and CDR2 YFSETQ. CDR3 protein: CASSLGQGALETQYF. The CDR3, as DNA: TGCGCCAGCAGTTTAGGACAGGGGGCTTTAGAGACCCAGTACTTC.

Here the CDR3 reads CASSEGGAETDTQYF. In DNA form, the CDR3 reads TGTGCCAGCAGTGAAGGGGGGGCGGAGACAGATACGCAGTATTTT. J is TRBJ2-3 and V is TRBV6-1, with D perhaps TRBD1 or TRBD2 (6 bases each). This CDR3 is 15 amino acids long. Trimming cost V 1 base and J 3 bases, with 11 bases left between them. Germline V gene sequence: CDR1 MNHNS, CDR2 SASEGT.

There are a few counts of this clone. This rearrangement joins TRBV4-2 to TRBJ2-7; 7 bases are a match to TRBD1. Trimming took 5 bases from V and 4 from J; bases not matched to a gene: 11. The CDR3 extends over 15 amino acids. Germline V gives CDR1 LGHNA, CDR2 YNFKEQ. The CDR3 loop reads CASSKERDSLYEQYF. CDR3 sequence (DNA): TGTGCCAGCAGCAAGGAGAGGGACAGTCTTTACGAGCAGTACTTC.

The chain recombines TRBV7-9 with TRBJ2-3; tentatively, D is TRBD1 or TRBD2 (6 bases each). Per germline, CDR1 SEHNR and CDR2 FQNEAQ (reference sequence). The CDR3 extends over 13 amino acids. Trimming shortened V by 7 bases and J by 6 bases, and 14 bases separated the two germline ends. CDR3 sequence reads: CASNKRGDDTQYF. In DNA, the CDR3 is TGTGCCAGCAACAAGAGGGGGGACGATACGCAGTATTTT.

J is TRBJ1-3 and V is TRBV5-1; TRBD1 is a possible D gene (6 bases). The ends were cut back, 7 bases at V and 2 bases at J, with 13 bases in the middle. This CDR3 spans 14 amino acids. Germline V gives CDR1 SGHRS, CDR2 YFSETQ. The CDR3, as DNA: TGCGCCAGCCGTCAGGGGTTCACTGGAAACACCATATATTTT. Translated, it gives CASRQGFTGNTIYF.

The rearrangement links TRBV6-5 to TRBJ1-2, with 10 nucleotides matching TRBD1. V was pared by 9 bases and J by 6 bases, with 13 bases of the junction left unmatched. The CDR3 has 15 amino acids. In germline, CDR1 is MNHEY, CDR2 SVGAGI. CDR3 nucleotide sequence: TGTGCCAGTAAGACTAAAGGGACAGGGGCTCATGGCTACACCTTC. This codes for CASKTKGTGAHGYTF.

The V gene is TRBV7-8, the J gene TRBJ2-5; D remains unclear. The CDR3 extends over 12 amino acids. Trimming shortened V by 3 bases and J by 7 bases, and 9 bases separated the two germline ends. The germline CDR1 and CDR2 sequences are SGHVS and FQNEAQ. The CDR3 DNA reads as TGTGCCAGCAGCTTGCAAACGGGGACCCAGTACTTC. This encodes CASSLQTGTQYF.

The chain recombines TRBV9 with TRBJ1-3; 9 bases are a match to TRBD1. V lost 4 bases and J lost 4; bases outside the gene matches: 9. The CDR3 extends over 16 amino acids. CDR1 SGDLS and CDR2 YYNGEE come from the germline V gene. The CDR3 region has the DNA TGTGCCAGCAGCCCCCTGGACAGGGGACCAGGAAACACCATATATTTT. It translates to CASSPLDRGPGNTIYF.

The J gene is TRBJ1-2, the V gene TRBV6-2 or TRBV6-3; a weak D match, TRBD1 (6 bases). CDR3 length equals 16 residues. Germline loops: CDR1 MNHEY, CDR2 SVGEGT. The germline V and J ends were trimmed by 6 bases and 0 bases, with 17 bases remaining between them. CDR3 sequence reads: CASSEGTLTTNYGYTF. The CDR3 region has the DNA TGTGCCAGCAGCGAAGGGACACTCACTACTAACTATGGCTACACCTTC.

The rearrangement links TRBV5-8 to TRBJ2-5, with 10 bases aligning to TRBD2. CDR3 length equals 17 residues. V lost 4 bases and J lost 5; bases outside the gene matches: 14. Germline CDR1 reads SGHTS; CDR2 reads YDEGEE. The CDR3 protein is CASSALGAGGPYETQYF. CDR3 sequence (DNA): TGTGCCAGCAGCGCCTTGGGAGCGGGGGGGCCCTATGAGACCCAGTACTTC.

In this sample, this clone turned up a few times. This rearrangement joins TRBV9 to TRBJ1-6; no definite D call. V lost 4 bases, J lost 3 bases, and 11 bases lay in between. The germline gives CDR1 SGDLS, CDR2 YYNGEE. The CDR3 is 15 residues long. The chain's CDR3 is CASSFRTGYNSPLHF. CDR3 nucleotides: TGTGCCAGCAGCTTTCGGACGGGCTATAATTCACCCCTCCACTTT.

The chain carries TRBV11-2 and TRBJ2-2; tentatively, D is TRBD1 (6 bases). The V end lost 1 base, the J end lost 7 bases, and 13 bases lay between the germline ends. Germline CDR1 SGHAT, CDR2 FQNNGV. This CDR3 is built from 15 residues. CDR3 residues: CASSLGQAGHGELFF. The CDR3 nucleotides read TGTGCCAGCAGCTTAGGACAGGCAGGTCACGGGGAGCTGTTTTTT.

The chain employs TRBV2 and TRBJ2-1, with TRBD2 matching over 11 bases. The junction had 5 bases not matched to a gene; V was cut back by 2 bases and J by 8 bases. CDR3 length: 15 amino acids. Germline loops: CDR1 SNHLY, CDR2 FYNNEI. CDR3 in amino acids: CASSELGLAGDEQFF. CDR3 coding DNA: TGTGCCAGCAGTGAATTAGGACTAGCGGGCGATGAGCAGTTCTTC.

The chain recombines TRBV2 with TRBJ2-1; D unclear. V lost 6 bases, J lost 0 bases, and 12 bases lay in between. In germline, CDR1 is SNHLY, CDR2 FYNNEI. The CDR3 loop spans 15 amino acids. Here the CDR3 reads CASRARESSYNEQFF. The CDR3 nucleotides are TGTGCCAGCAGGGCTAGAGAGAGCTCCTACAATGAGCAGTTCTTC.

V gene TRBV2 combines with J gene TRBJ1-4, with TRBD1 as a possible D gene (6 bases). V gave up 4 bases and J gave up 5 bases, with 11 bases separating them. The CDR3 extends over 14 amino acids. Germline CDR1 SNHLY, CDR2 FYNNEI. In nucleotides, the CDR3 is TGTGCCAGCAGTGTTGGGCAGGGGAATGAAAAACTGTTTTTT. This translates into CASSVGQGNEKLFF. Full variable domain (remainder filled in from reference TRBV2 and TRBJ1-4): EPEVTQTPSHQVTQMGQEVILRCVPISNHLYFYWYRQILGQKVEFLVSFYNNEISEKSEIFDDQFSVERPDGSNFTLKIRSTKLEDSAMYFCASSVGQGNEKLFFGSGTQLSVL.

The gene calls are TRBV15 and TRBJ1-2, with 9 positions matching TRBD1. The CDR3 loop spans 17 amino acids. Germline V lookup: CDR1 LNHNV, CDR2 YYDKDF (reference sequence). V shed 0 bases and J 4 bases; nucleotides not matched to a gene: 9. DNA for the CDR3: TGTGCCACCAGCAGAGAACAGGGGGCTGCGGTGACCTATGGCTACACCTTC. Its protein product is CATSREQGAAVTYGYTF.

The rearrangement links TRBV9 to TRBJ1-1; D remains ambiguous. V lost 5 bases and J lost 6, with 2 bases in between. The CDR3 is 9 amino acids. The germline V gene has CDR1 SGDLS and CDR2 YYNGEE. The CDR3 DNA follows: TGTGCCAGCAGACCTGAAGCTTTCTTT. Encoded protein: CASRPEAFF.

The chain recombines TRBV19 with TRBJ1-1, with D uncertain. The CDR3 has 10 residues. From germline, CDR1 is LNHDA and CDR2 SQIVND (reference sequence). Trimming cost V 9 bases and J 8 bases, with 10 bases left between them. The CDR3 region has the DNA TGTGCCAGCGGGCTTGGGGAAGCTTTCTTT. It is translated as CASGLGEAFF.

This chain's CDR3 is CASSVVHPLSGNTIYF. The CDR3, as DNA: TGTGCCAGCAGCGTAGTTCACCCGCTCTCTGGAAACACCATATATTTT. The chain employs TRBV9 and TRBJ1-3, with D uncertain. In germline, CDR1 is SGDLS, CDR2 YYNGEE. CDR3 length: 16 amino acids. V lost 0 bases and J 0 bases, leaving 10 bases between the germline ends.

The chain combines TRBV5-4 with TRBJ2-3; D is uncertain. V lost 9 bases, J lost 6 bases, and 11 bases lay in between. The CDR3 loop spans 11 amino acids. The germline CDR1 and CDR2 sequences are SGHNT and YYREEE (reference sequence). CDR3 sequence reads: CATAGPDTQYF. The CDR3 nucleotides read TGTGCCACCGCCGGACCGGATACGCAGTATTTT.

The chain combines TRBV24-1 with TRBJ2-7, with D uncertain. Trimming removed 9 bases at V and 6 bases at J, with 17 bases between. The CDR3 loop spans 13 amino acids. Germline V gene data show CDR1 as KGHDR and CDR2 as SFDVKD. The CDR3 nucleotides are TGTGCCACCCTTCTATTGGGGTTGAGCGAGCAGTACTTC. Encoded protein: CATLLLGLSEQYF.

The CDR3 region has the DNA TGTGCCAGCAGCTTAGCGAGAACGGGAAAAAATTCACCCCTCCACTTT. This translates into CASSLARTGKNSPLHF. V gene TRBV7-8 combines with J gene TRBJ1-6; D gene uncertain. Trimming took 0 bases from V and 7 from J, leaving 13 bases between them. Germline V gives CDR1 SGHVS, CDR2 FQNEAQ. The CDR3 is 16 residues long.

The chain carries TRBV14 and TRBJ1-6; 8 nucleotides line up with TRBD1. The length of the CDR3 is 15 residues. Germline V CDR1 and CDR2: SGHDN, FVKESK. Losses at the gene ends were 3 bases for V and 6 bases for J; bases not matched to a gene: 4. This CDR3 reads CASSHRTGTNSPLHF. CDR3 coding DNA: TGTGCCAGCAGCCATCGGACAGGGACTAATTCACCCCTCCACTTT.

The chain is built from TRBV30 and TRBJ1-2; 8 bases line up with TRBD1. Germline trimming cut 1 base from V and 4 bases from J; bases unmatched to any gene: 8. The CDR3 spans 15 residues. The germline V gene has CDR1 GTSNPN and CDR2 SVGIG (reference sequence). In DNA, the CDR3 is TGTGCCTGGAGTGGGGGGACAGGTTTCGGCTATGGCTACACCTTC. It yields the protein CAWSGGTGFGYGYTF.

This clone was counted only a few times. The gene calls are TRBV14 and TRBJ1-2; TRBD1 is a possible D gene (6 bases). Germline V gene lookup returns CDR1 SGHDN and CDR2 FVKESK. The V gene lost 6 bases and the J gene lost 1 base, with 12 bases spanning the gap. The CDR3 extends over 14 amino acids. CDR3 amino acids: CASSRGANNYGYTF. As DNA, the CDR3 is TGTGCCAGCAGTAGGGGGGCCAATAACTATGGCTACACCTTC.

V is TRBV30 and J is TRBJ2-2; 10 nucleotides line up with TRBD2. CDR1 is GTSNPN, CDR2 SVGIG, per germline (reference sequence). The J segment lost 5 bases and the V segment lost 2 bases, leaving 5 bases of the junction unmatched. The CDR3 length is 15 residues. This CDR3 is CAWSKTSGVTGELFF. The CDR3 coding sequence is TGTGCCTGGAGTAAAACTAGCGGGGTTACCGGGGAGCTGTTTTTT.

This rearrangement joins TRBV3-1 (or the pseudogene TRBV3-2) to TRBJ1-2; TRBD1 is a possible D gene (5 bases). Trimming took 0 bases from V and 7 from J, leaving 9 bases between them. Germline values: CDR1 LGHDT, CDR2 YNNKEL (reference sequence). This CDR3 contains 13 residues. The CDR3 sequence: CASSQDLRGGYTF. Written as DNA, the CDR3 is TGTGCCAGCAGCCAAGACCTAAGGGGTGGCTACACCTTC.